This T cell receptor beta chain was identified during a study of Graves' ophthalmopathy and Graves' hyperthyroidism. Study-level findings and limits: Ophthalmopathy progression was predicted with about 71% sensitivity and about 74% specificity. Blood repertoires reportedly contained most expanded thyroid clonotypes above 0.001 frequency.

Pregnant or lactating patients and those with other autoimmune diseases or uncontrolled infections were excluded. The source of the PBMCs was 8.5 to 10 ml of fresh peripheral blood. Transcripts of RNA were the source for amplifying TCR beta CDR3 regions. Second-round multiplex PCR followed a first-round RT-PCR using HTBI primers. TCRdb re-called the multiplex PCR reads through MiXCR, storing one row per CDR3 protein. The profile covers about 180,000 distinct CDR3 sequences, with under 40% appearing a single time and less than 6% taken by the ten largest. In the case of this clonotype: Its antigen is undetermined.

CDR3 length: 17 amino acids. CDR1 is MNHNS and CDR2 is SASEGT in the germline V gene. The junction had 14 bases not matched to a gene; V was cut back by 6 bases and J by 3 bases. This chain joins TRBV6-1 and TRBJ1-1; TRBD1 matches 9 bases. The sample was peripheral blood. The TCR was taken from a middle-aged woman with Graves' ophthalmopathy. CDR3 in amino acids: CASRWGPRQGEDTEAFF. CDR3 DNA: TGTGCCAGCAGGTGGGGTCCACGACAGGGGGAGGACACTGAAGCTTTCTTT.